This T cell receptor beta chain was identified during a study of low-dose radiotherapy and immunotherapy resistance in tumors. The length of the CDR3 is 14 residues. The ends were cut back, 4 bases at V and 10 bases at J, with 17 bases in the middle. Germline CDR1 is ENHRY and CDR2 is SYGVKD. This clonotype was seen at least ten times. TRAV- and TRBV-specific primers primed first-strand cDNA, covering alpha and beta chains. TCR amplification involved roughly 21 PCR cycles with a constant-region primer and V-primer adapter. TCRdb used MiXCR to reprocess the reads, holding one entry per CDR3 protein. The sample comprises tens of thousands of distinct CDR3 sequences, less than 40% of which are singletons, and 11% rests with the top ten. Time point reported: before trial treatment.

This TCR was sampled from a female donor with ovarian cancer. Material: PBMCs, obtained before treatment. The rearrangement links TRBV10-3 to TRBJ2-1; D could derive from TRBD1 or TRBD2 (5 bases each). The CDR3 nucleotides read TGTGCCATCAGTGGGGGACCCTCAAAGAGGGAGCAGTTCTTC. Its protein is CAISGGPSKREQFF.